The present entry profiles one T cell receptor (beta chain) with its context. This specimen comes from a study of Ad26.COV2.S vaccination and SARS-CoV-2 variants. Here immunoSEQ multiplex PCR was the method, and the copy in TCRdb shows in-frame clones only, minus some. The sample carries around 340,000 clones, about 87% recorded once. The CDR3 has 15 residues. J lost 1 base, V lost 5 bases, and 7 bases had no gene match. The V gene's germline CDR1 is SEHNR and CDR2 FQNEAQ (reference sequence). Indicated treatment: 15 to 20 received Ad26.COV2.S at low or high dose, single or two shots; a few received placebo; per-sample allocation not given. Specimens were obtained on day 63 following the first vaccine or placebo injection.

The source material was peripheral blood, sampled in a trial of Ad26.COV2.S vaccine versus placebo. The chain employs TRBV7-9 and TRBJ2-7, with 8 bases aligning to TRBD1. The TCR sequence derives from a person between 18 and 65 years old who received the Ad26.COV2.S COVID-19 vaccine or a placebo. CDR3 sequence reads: CASSLSQGASYEQYF. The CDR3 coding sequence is TGTGCCAGCAGCCTAAGCCAGGGGGCGTCCTACGAGCAGTACTTC.